These 16 T cell receptor beta chains originate from one sample sequenced in a study of OX40 agonist ivuxolimab in advanced cancers. Sequencing was performed with immunoSEQ multiplex PCR; in TCRdb, only in-frame clones are kept and a portion is missing. The sample includes about 68,000 clones, roughly 83% of them seen just once. Sequenced material: CD4+ or CD8+ T cells sorted from blood, taken in a trial of the OX40 agonist ivuxolimab. The receptors derive from an adult with an advanced solid tumor such as melanoma, head and neck, liver or kidney cancer.

This chain joins TRBV5-6 and TRBJ1-5; D may be TRBD1 (6 bases). The germline V gene encodes CDR1 SGHDT and CDR2 YYEEEE. Trimming pared 0 bases from V and 4 bases from J, leaving 14 bases between. CDR3 length equals 16 residues. CDR3 protein: CASSLAGGPQNQPQHF. CDR3 bases: TGTGCCAGCAGCTTGGCCGGGGGGCCTCAAAATCAGCCCCAGCATTTT.

In this sample, this clone turned up many times. This chain uses TRBV2 with TRBJ2-7, with 9 bases aligning to TRBD1. CDR1 and CDR2 (germline): SNHLY, FYNNEI. This CDR3 contains 15 residues. V shed 4 bases and J 6 bases; nucleotides not matched to a gene: 10. This CDR3 reads CASSGRQGEKGEQYF. The CDR3 DNA sequence: TGTGCCAGCAGTGGACGACAGGGGGAAAAGGGCGAGCAGTACTTC.

Here the CDR3 DNA reads TGTGCCTGGAGTGTACCCCCAGGAACTGGAAACACCATATATTTT. Its protein is CAWSVPPGTGNTIYF. The chain combines TRBV30 with TRBJ1-3; unclear D gene. Germline V lookup: CDR1 GTSNPN, CDR2 SVGIG (reference sequence). Trimming left V 0 bases short and J 2 bases short, with 11 bases between. The CDR3 contains 15 residues.

This clone was observed a few times. This sequence joins TRBV6-5 and TRBJ1-4; TRBD1 agrees at 9 bases. CDR1 is MNHEY and CDR2 is SVGAGI in the germline V gene. The CDR3 length is 16 residues. J gave up 6 bases and V 0 bases, and 5 bases lay outside the gene matches. The CDR3 loop is CASSYSPRDRDEKLFF. The CDR3 nucleotides read TGTGCCAGCAGTTACTCGCCGCGGGACAGGGATGAAAAACTGTTTTTT.

The chain employs TRBV7-9 and TRBJ1-3; D is uncertain. The CDR3 totals 14 residues. Germline CDR1 is SEHNR and CDR2 is FQNEAQ (reference sequence). V was trimmed by 4 bases and J by 1 base, leaving 8 bases between them. The CDR3 coding sequence is TGTGCCAGCAGCTCGACCCGTTCTGGAAACACCATATATTTT. This sequence encodes CASSSTRSGNTIYF. Complete variable domain (other parts from reference TRBV7-9 and TRBJ1-3): DTGVSQNPRHKITKRGQNVTFRCDPISEHNRLYWYRQTLGQGPEFLTYFQNEAQLEKSRLLSDRFSAERPKGSFSTLEIQRTEQGDSAMYLCASSSTRSGNTIYFGEGSWLTVV.

On this clone: Within the sample, other DNA sequences also encode this same CDR3. The chain is built from TRBV6-5 and TRBJ1-2; weak D call: TRBD1 (5 bases). There are 15 residues in the CDR3. Germline CDR1 is MNHEY and CDR2 is SVGAGI. Between the trimmed V and J ends, which lost 10 bases and 4 bases, there was a span of 22 bases. The CDR3 bases are TGTGCCACCTTGAGCGGGGGGGGTGGGAGCTATGGCTACACCTTC. Protein product: CATLSGGGGSYGYTF.

The CDR3 reads CASSPPGQGGYTF. The DNA of the CDR3 is TGTGCCAGCAGCCCTCCGGGACAGGGTGGCTACACCTTC. The chain combines TRBV7-9 with TRBJ1-2; TRBD1 matches at 9 bases. The CDR3 is made up of 13 amino acids. The V gene's germline CDR1 is SEHNR and CDR2 FQNEAQ (reference sequence). After removal of 5 bases from V and 7 bases from J, the junction contained 5 bases not matched to a gene. Complete variable domain (other parts from reference TRBV7-9 and TRBJ1-2): DTGVSQNPRHKITKRGQNVTFRCDPISEHNRLYWYRQTLGQGPEFLTYFQNEAQLEKSRLLSDRFSAERPKGSFSTLEIQRTEQGDSAMYLCASSPPGQGGYTFGSGTRLTVV.

V is TRBV18 and J is TRBJ1-1; D is ambiguous. This CDR3 spans 17 amino acids. V was trimmed by 4 bases and J by 1 base, leaving 19 bases between them. Looked up from germline, CDR1 is KGHSH and CDR2 is LQKENI. The CDR3 loop is CASSLGPGSLANTEAFF. The CDR3 DNA reads TGTGCCAGCTCACTCGGACCTGGCTCTTTAGCGAACACTGAAGCTTTCTTT.

The chain uses TRBV6-1 and TRBJ1-2; 10 bases are shared with TRBD1. CDR3 size: 14 residues. V lost 3 bases to trimming and J lost 8 bases; unmatched junction nucleotides: 6. From germline, CDR1 is MNHNS and CDR2 SASEGT. The CDR3 bases are TGTGCCAGCAGTGAGAGACAGGGGGCGCTAGGCTACACCTTC. Residues: CASSERQGALGYTF.

The genes are TRBV7-7 and TRBJ1-4; 10 nucleotides match TRBD1. The CDR3 is 15 amino acids. After removal of 5 bases from V and 4 bases from J, the junction contained 4 bases not matched to a gene. CDR1 is SSHAT, CDR2 FNYEAQ, per germline (reference sequence). CDR3: CASSKGTGVNEKLFF. DNA for the CDR3: TGTGCCAGCAGCAAGGGGACAGGGGTTAATGAAAAACTGTTTTTT.

The chain uses TRBV20-1 and TRBJ2-7; a possible D gene is TRBD1 (6 bases). The CDR3 sequence is 11 residues long. Looked up from germline, CDR1 is DFQATT and CDR2 is SNEGSKA (reference sequence). The V and J ends lost 7 bases and 3 bases respectively, with 10 bases between them. The CDR3 sequence: CSVQDSYEQYF. As DNA, the CDR3 is TGCAGTGTTCAGGACAGCTACGAGCAGTACTTC.

The chain links TRBV6-1 to TRBJ2-6; D tentatively fits TRBD1 or TRBD2 (5 bases each). V lost 0 bases and J 0 bases, leaving 18 bases between the germline ends. Germline V gives CDR1 MNHNS, CDR2 SASEGT. CDR3 length: 20 amino acids. Here the CDR3 reads CASSEALAGAGNSGANVLTF. The CDR3 DNA reads TGTGCCAGCAGTGAAGCGCTTGCCGGGGCCGGCAACTCTGGGGCCAACGTCCTGACTTTC.

This clone appeared a single time. The gene calls are TRBV29-1 and TRBJ1-2, with TRBD1 identical over 7 bases. The germline V gene encodes CDR1 SQVTM and CDR2 ANQGSEA. This CDR3 is 16 amino acids long. V lost 6 bases and J lost 2; bases outside the gene matches: 15. The CDR3: CSVDKFNRGLNYGYTF. In DNA, the CDR3 is TGCAGCGTCGATAAATTCAATAGGGGGCTGAACTATGGCTACACCTTC.

This clone was seen just once. The rearrangement uses TRBV5-6 and TRBJ2-3, with D perhaps TRBD2 (5 bases). Germline V gene data show CDR1 as SGHDT and CDR2 as YYEEEE. The CDR3 runs to 15 residues. V was cut by 2 bases and J by 4 bases, with 14 bases left in between. CDR3 region: CASSLVSWGADTQYF. The CDR3 DNA reads TGTGCCAGCAGCTTAGTGTCGTGGGGAGCAGATACGCAGTATTTT.

This chain links TRBV7-9 with TRBJ1-1, with unresolved D. Trimming took off 6 bases at V and 7 bases at J, with 18 bases between the two ends. Per germline, CDR1 SEHNR and CDR2 FQNEAQ (reference sequence). This CDR3 has 14 residues. The CDR3 DNA is TGTGCCAGCAGGGCCCAAGAAGTCACTTATGAAGCTTTCTTT. It translates to CASRAQEVTYEAFF.

The rearrangement joins TRBV11-2 to TRBJ1-3; no firm D call. The CDR3 totals 13 residues. CDR1 and CDR2 (germline): SGHAT, FQNNGV. Deletions cut 5 bases from V and 4 bases from J, with 9 bases between. DNA of the CDR3: TGTGCCAGCAGCACACCCCCAGGAAACACCATATATTTT. Encoded protein: CASSTPPGNTIYF.